This T cell receptor beta chain was sequenced during a study of cytomegalovirus exposure and HLA in healthy donors. Broader study findings: According to a later analysis, TCR clusters from the first cohort tended to co-occur in the roughly 110 validation repertoires. Rare sequences made up most TCRs, while some public TCRs were found in many donors. It was reportedly the case that the classifier diagnosed cytomegalovirus status with high specificity and sensitivity. Cytomegalovirus-associated TCR beta chains were listed, numbering 150 to 200.

The CDR3 is 17 residues long. Trimming removed 0 bases at V and 5 bases at J, with 16 bases between. The germline CDR1 and CDR2 sequences are LGHNA and YSLEER. Measured with immunoSEQ multiplex PCR; TCRdb has only the in-frame clones, and not every one. The sample lists approximately 70,000 clones, about 93% seen once, with approximately 3% in the top ten. Details on this clone: Antigen specificity is unknown.

Material: PBMCs. The chain uses TRBV4-3 and TRBJ2-2; D is possibly TRBD1 (7 bases). The TCR originated in a woman aged 18 to 35 in good health and CMV-seropositive. In nucleotides, the CDR3 is TGCGCCAGCAGCCAAGATCGAGGAGGGGGCCGAACCGGGGAGCTGTTTTTT. Encoded protein: CASSQDRGGGRTGELFF.